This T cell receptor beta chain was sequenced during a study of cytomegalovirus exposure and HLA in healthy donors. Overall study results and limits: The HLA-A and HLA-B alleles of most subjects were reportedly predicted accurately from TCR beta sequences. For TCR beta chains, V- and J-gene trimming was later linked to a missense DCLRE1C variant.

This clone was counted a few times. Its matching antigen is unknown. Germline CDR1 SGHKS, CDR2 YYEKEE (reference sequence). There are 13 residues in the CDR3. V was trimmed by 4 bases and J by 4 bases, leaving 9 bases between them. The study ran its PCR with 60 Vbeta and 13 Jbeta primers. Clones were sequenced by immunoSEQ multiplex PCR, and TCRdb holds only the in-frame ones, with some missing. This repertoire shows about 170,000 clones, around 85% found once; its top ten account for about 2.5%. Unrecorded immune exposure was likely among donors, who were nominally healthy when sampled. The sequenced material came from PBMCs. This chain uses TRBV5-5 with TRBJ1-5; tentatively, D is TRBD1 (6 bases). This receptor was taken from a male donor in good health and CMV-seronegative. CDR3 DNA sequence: TGTGCCAGCAGCACACAGGGAAATCAGCCCCAGCATTTT. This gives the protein CASSTQGNQPQHF.